These 10 T cell receptor delta chains were all obtained from the same sample, sequenced in a study of gammadelta T cells in human blood. TCRdb re-processed the RT-PCR reads via CATT. Among around 1,100 delta-chain clones listed, 8% to 8.5% were seen once. Source material: non-Vgamma9Vdelta2 gamma-delta T cells from adult blood. The receptors stem from a human donor.

Turning to this clone: Just one base apart from a much larger clone, this may be a read error. The chain combines TRDV3 with TRDJ1; TRDD3 matches at 12 bases. CDR1 TVYSNPD and CDR2 GDNSRS come from the germline V gene (reference sequence). With 3 bases clipped from V and 1 base from J, the junction kept 36 bases outside the gene matches. CDR3 size: 25 residues. CDR3 DNA: TGTGCCTTCACGCGGCCTTCCCACCATGAAACACTTTACTGGGGGATACCCGTACGCACCGATAAACTCATCTTT. It specifies CAFTRPSHHETLYWGIPVRTDKLIF.

As for this clone: A much larger clone lies a single base off, so this may be a read error. This rearrangement joins TRAV36/DV7 to TRDJ1; 13 bases match TRDD3. The germline V gene has CDR1 VTNFRS and CDR2 LTSSGIE (reference sequence). This CDR3 has 17 amino acids. The CDR3 nucleotides are TGTGCTGTGGTATTTCTTCCCACTGGGGGATACGCCGATAAACCCATCTTT. Translated: CAVVFLPTGGYADKPIF.

By sample share, this clone is medium-sized (0.01 to 0.1%). The chain has TRDV1 and TRDJ2; no clear D. CDR1 and CDR2 (germline): TSWWSYY, QGS. Trimming pared 2 bases from V and 0 bases from J, leaving 13 bases between. There are 17 residues in the CDR3. The DNA of the CDR3 is TGTGCTCTTGGGGAATCGGTTATGGGCGCTTTGACAGCACAACTCTTCTTT. Translated: CALGESVMGALTAQLFF.

This clone came up a few times. J is TRDJ1 and V is TRDV1; TRDD3 agrees at 10 bases. The V segment lost 2 bases and the J segment 0 bases; nucleotides outside the gene matches: 6. Germline V gives CDR1 TSWWSYY, CDR2 QGS. The CDR3 is 17 amino acids. The CDR3 region has the DNA TGTGCTCTTGGGGAAAAATGGGGGATACAATACACCGATAAACTCATCTTT. This gives the protein CALGEKWGIQYTDKLIF.

The chain combines TRDV1 with TRDJ1; 10 bases map to TRDD3. The germline gives CDR1 TSWWSYY, CDR2 QGS. V lost 1 base and J lost 0; bases outside the gene matches: 41. This CDR3 contains 29 residues. CDR3 DNA: TGTGCTCTTGGGGAACAGATACGGACTAATCCTATGGGGGATACAGTTCCCCTTCTCGTCTCACGGTACACCGATAAACTCATCTTT. Residues: CALGEQIRTNPMGDTVPLLVSRYTDKLIF.

In its sample, this clone is medium-sized. The V gene is TRDV1, the J gene TRDJ1, with D possibly matching TRDD3 (6 bases). The CDR3 has 24 amino acids. Germline CDR1 reads TSWWSYY; CDR2 reads QGS. Trimming cost V 2 bases and J 0 bases, with 37 bases left between them. The CDR3 DNA is TGTGCTCTTGGGGAAAGAGGATCCTATCAATACCTTACTGGGAGGAGGGGGTACACCGATAAACTCATCTTT. Translated: CALGERGSYQYLTGRRGYTDKLIF.

As concerns this clone: Additional DNA sequences in this sample encode the identical CDR3. This chain links TRDV1 with TRDJ1, with 7 bases matching TRDD3. The CDR3 is made up of 25 amino acids. The germline gives CDR1 TSWWSYY, CDR2 QGS. Trimming cost V 3 bases and J 0 bases; bases outside gene matches: 34. DNA of the CDR3: TGTGCTCTTGGGGAGCGATTCCACCCTGGACTGCGACCGCCACTGGGGAAGTGGGACACCGATAAACTCATCTTT. Its translation is CALGERFHPGLRPPLGKWDTDKLIF.

This clone is judged large (0.1 to 1%). V gene TRDV1 combines with J gene TRDJ1; D remains ambiguous. Germline assignment: CDR1 TSWWSYY and CDR2 QGS. With 4 bases removed from V and 9 bases from J, the gap between germline ends came to 18 bases. The CDR3 length is 14 residues. This chain's CDR3 is CALGVRRIPGQLIF. In DNA form, the CDR3 reads TGTGCTCTTGGGGTACGGAGGATCCCCGGACAACTCATCTTT.

By share of the sample, this clone is large. In the same sample, other DNA sequences code for this CDR3. The rearrangement joins TRDV1 to TRDJ1; D call uncertain. Trimming pared 5 bases from V and 0 bases from J, leaving 31 bases between. CDR3 length: 21 residues. CDR1 is TSWWSYY, CDR2 QGS, per germline. CDR3 residues: CALGSPTVAPGRYKYTDKLIF. Written as DNA, the CDR3 is TGTGCTCTTGGGTCGCCAACCGTCGCCCCAGGACGTTATAAGTACACCGATAAACTCATCTTT.

By proportion, this clone is large. In the same sample, other DNA sequences code for this CDR3. The chain uses TRDV2 and TRDJ1; 9 bases fit TRDD3. Looked up from germline, CDR1 is GEAIGNYY and CDR2 is EKD. Trimming cost V 3 bases and J 0 bases; bases outside gene matches: 25. The CDR3 spans 22 residues. CDR3 sequence reads: CACDPPPRTGGTFPAYTDKLIF. CDR3 DNA sequence: TGTGCCTGTGACCCACCTCCTCGTACTGGGGGAACTTTTCCAGCTTACACCGATAAACTCATCTTT.